This T cell receptor (beta chain) was observed in a study of cytomegalovirus exposure and HLA in healthy donors. A word on this clone: Its antigen is unidentified. Other nucleotide sequences in the sample specify the same CDR3.

V shed 0 bases and J shed 2 bases, with 6 bases lying between them. The CDR3 is made up of 14 amino acids. Germline CDR1 and CDR2: SGDLS and YYNGEE. It was with 60 Vbeta and 13 Jbeta primers that the PCR ran. Libraries were prepared by immunoSEQ multiplex PCR; TCRdb keeps only in-frame clonotypes and omits some of them. The sample shows more than 150,000 clones, about four fifths of them seen only once. Regarding the study as a whole: Most of the TCR beta V segments (in an earlier analysis) were productive either about 90% or about 30% of the time. A later analysis showed HLA-associated TCR beta chains outstripping equally common others in clonal expansion. An ancestry cluster, one associated with Asian ancestry, reportedly showed fewer N-insertions than the approximately 660-donor mean in a later analysis.

J is TRBJ2-1 and V is TRBV9; D gene ambiguous. Sequencing was done on a sample of PBMCs. The source of this sequence is a man aged 40-55 years in good health and CMV-seronegative. The CDR3 DNA follows: TGTGCCAGCAGCGTAGGCGATACCTACAATGAGCAGTTCTTC. Translating it yields CASSVGDTYNEQFF.